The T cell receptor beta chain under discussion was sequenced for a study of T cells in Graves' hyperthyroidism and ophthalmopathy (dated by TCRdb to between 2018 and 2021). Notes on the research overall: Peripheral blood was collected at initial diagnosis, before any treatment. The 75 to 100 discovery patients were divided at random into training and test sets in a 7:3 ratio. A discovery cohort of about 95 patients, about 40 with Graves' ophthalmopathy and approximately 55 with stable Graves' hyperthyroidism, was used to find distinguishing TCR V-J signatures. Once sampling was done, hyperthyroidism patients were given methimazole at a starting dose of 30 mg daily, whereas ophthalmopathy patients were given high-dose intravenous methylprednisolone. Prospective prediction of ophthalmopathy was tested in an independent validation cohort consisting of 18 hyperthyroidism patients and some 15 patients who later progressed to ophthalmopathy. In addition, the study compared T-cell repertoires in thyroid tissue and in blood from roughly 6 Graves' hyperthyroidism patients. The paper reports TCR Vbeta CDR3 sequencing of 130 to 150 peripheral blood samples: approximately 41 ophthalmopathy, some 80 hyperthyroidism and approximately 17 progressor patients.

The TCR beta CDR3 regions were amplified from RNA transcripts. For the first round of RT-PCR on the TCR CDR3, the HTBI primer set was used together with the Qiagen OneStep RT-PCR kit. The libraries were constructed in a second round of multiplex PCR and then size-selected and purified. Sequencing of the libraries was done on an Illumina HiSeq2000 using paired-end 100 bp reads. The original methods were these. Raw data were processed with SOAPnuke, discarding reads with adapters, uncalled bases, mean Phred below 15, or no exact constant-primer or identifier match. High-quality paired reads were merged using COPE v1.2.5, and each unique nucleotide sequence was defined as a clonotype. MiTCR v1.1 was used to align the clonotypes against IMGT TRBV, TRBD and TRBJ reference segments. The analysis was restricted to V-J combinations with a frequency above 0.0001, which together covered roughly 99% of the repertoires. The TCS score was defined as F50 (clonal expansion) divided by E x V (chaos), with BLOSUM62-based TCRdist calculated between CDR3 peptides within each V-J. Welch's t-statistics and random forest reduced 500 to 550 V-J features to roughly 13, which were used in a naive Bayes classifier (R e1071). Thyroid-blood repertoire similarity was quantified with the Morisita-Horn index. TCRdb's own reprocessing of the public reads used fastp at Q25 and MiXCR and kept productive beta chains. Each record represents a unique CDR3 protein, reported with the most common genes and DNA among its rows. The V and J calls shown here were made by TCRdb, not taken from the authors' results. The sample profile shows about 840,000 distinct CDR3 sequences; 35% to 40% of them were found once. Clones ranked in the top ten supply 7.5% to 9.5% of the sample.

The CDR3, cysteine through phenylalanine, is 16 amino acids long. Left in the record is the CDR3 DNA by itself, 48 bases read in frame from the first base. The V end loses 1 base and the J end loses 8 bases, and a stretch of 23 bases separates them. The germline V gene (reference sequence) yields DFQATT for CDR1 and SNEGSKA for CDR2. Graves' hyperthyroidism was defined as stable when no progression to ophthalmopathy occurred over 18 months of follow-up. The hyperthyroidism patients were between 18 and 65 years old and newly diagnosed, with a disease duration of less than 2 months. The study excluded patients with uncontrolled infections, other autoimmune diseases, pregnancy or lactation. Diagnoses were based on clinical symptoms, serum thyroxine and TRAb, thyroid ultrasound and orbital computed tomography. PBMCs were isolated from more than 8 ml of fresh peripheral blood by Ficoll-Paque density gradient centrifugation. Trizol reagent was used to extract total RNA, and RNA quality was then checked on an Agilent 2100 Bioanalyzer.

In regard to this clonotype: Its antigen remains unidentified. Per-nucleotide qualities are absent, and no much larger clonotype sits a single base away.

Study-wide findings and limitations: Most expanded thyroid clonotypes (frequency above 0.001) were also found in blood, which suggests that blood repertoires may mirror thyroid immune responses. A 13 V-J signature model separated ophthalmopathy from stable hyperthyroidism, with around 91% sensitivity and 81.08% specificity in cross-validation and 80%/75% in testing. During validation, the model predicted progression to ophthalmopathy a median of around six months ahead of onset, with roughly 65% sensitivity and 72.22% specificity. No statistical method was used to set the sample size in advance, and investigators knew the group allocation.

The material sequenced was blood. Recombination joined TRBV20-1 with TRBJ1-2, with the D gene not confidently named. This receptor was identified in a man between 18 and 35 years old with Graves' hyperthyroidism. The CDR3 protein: CSARVVGSPRVLGYTF. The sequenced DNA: TGCAGTGCTAGAGTGGTTGGCAGCCCTAGGGTCTTGGGCTACACCTTC.